The 12 T cell receptor beta chains in this list originate from one sample, sequenced in a study of Ad26.COV2.S vaccination and SARS-CoV-2 variants. The method was immunoSEQ multiplex PCR; TCRdb's version includes in-frame clones alone and lacks a portion of them. The sample has approximately 350,000 clones; around 87% are singletons. Treatment described: 15 to 20 received Ad26.COV2.S at low or high dose, single or two shots; about five received placebo; per-sample allocation not given. Sampling occurred on day 63 after the first vaccine or placebo injection. The source was peripheral blood, collected in a trial of Ad26.COV2.S vaccine versus placebo. These TCRs come from a person aged 18-60 years who received the Ad26.COV2.S COVID-19 vaccine or a placebo.

The rearrangement links TRBV27 to TRBJ2-5; D might be TRBD1 or TRBD2, each matching 5 bases. The CDR3 is 15 residues long. The ends were cut back, 6 bases at V and 5 bases at J, with 19 bases in the middle. In germline, CDR1 is MNHEY, CDR2 SMNVEV (reference sequence). CDR3 DNA: TGTGCCAGCAGCCCCGGGACCCGAAACGGGGAGACCCAGTACTTC. Amino acid sequence: CASSPGTRNGETQYF.

This clone is a singleton in its sample. CDR3 amino acids: CASSLGGTMNTEAFF. The CDR3 nucleotides read TGCGCCAGCAGCTTGGGGGGAACAATGAACACTGAAGCTTTCTTT. The chain joins TRBV5-1 to TRBJ1-1; D unclear. Trimming took 0 bases from V and 0 from J, leaving 9 bases between them. The CDR3 runs to 15 residues. Germline V lookup: CDR1 SGHRS, CDR2 YFSETQ.

Here the CDR3 reads CASSSPATGLFDSPLHF. DNA for the CDR3: TGTGCCAGCAGCAGCCCTGCGACAGGGTTGTTCGATTCACCCCTCCACTTT. The rearrangement links TRBV7-9 to TRBJ1-6; 7 bases agree with TRBD1. The junction had 15 bases not matched to a gene; V was cut back by 5 bases and J by 8 bases. This CDR3 has 17 residues. From germline, CDR1 is SEHNR and CDR2 FQNEAQ (reference sequence).

The chain recombines TRBV5-1 with TRBJ2-7; D may match TRBD1 or TRBD2 (6 bases each). The germline gives CDR1 SGHRS, CDR2 YFSETQ. The CDR3 spans 16 residues. The V end lost 6 bases, the J end lost 0 bases, and 19 bases lay between the germline ends. The CDR3 sequence is CASTRVGGTFSYEQYF. The CDR3 nucleotides are TGCGCCAGCACCCGAGTAGGGGGGACGTTCTCCTACGAGCAGTACTTC.

The chain combines TRBV7-8 with TRBJ2-2; no definite D call. V lost 1 base to trimming and J lost 2 bases, with 2 bases between them. Germline CDR1 is SGHVS and CDR2 is FQNEAQ. This CDR3 is built from 13 residues. The CDR3 nucleotides read TGTGCCAGCAGCTTAGGAAACACCGGGGAGCTGTTTTTT. This codes for CASSLGNTGELFF.

The chain recombines TRBV3-1 (or the pseudogene TRBV3-2) with TRBJ1-4, with 9 bases aligning to TRBD1. CDR1 LGHDT and CDR2 YNNKEL come from the germline V gene (reference sequence). The J segment lost 5 bases and the V segment lost 4 bases, leaving 2 bases of the junction unmatched. This CDR3 region has 14 residues. CDR3 coding DNA: TGTGCCAGCAGCCGGGGACAGGGAAATGAAAAACTGTTTTTT. Protein sequence: CASSRGQGNEKLFF.

The chain carries TRBV27 and TRBJ1-2, with unresolved D. V was pared by 2 bases and J by 0 bases, with 10 bases between. CDR3 length: 15 residues. Germline V gene lookup returns CDR1 MNHEY and CDR2 SMNVEV (reference sequence). DNA of the CDR3: TGTGCCAGCAGTTTAGCTAATGGACCTAACTATGGCTACACCTTC. Residues: CASSLANGPNYGYTF.

The V and J genes are TRBV19 and TRBJ2-3, with D possibly matching TRBD1 (6 bases). In germline, CDR1 is LNHDA, CDR2 SQIVND (reference sequence). CDR3 size: 15 residues. V gave up 2 bases and J gave up 6 bases, with 15 bases separating them. CDR3 bases: TGTGCCAGTAGTATATGGTCAGGGGTCGGGGATACGCAGTATTTT. Translated: CASSIWSGVGDTQYF.

The chain has TRBV4-1 and TRBJ1-4; 9 bases are shared with TRBD1. With 3 bases clipped from V and 3 bases from J, the junction kept 2 bases outside the gene matches. CDR1 is MGHRA, CDR2 YSYEKL, per germline. The CDR3 consists of 15 residues. DNA for the CDR3: TGCGCCAGCAGCCAGGGACAGGGACCTAATGAAAAACTGTTTTTT. Protein sequence: CASSQGQGPNEKLFF.

V is TRBV19 and J is TRBJ1-5; weak D call: TRBD1 (6 bases). The CDR3 is 15 residues long. CDR1 LNHDA and CDR2 SQIVND come from the germline V gene (reference sequence). Trimming pared 5 bases from V and 0 bases from J, leaving 11 bases between. The CDR3 here is CASSPGHISNQPQHF. CDR3 nucleotide sequence: TGTGCCAGTAGTCCGGGACATATTAGCAATCAGCCCCAGCATTTT.

The chain recombines TRBV5-4 with TRBJ2-7; D is possibly TRBD1 (6 bases). Germline V gene lookup returns CDR1 SGHNT and CDR2 YYREEE (reference sequence). The CDR3 contains 12 residues. The ends were cut back, 3 bases at V and 4 bases at J, with 8 bases in the middle. CDR3 sequence: CASSWDKYEQYF. CDR3 DNA sequence: TGTGCCAGCAGCTGGGACAAATACGAGCAGTACTTC.

The V gene is TRBV7-9, the J gene TRBJ2-2; 7 bases agree with TRBD1. Germline V gene data show CDR1 as SEHNR and CDR2 as FQNEAQ (reference sequence). Trimming at V came to 4 bases and at J to 3 bases, leaving 2 bases not matched to a gene. CDR3 length equals 14 residues. The CDR3, as DNA: TGTGCCAGCAGCTCCACAGGGGACACCGGGGAGCTGTTTTTT. It is translated as CASSSTGDTGELFF.